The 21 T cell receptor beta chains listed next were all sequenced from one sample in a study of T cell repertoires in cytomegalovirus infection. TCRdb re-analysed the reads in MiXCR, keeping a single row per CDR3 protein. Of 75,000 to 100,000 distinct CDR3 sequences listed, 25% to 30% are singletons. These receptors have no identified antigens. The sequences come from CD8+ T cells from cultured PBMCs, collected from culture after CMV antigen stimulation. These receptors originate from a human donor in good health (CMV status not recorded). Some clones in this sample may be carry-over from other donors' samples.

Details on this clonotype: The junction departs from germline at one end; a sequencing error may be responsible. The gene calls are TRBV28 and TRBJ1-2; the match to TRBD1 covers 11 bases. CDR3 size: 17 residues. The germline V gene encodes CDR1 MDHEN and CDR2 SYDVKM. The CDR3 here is CTSSLGSGTGGYYGYTF. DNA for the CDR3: TGTACCAGCAGTTTAGGCTCCGGGACAGGGGGTTACTATGGCTACACCTTC.

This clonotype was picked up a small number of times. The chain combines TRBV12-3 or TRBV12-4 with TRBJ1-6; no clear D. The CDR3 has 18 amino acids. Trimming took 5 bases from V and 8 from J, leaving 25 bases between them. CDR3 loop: CASSIYRLRPERDSPLHF. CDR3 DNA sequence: TGTGCCAGCAGTATATACCGACTCAGGCCGGAGAGAGATTCACCCCTCCACTTT.

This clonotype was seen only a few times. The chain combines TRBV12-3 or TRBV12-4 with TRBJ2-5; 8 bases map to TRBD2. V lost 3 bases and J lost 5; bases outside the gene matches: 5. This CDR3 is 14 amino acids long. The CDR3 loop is CASSLRGAAETQYF. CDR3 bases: TGTGCCAGCAGTTTGCGGGGGGCAGCGGAGACCCAGTACTTC.

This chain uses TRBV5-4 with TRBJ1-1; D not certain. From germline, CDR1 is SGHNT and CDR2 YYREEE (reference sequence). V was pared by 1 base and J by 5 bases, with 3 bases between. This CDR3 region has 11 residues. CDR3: CASSLITEAFF. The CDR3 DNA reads TGTGCCAGCAGCTTGATTACTGAAGCTTTCTTT. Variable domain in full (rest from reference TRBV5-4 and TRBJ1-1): ETGVTQSPTHLIKTRGQQVTLRCSSQSGHNTVSWYQQALGQGPQFIFQYYREEENGRGNFPPRFSGLQFPNYSSELNVNALELDDSALYLCASSLITEAFFGQGTRLTVV.

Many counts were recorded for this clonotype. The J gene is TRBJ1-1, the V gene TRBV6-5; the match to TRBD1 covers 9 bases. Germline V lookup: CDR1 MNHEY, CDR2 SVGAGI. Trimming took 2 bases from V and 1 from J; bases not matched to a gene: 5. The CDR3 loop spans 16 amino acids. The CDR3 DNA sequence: TGTGCCAGCAGTTACCCCCCGGGACAGGGGAACACTGAAGCTTTCTTT. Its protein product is CASSYPPGQGNTEAFF.

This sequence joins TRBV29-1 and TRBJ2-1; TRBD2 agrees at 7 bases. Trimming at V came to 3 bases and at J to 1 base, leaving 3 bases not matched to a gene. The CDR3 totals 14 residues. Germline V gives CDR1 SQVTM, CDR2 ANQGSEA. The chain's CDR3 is CSVEGGQSYNEQFF. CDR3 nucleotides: TGCAGCGTTGAGGGAGGGCAGTCCTACAATGAGCAGTTCTTC.

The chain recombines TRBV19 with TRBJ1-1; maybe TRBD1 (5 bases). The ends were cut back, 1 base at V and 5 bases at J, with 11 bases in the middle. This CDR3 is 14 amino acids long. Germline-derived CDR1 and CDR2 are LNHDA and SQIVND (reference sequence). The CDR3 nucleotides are TGTGCCAGTAGTATAGCAGGGACGAGGACTGAAGCTTTCTTT. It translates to CASSIAGTRTEAFF. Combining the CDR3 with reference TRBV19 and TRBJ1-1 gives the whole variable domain DGGITQSPKYLFRKEGQNVTLSCEQNLNHDAMYWYRQDPGQGLRLIYYSQIVNDFQKGDIAEGYSVSREKKESFPLTVTSAQKNPTAFYLCASSIAGTRTEAFFGQGTRLTVV.

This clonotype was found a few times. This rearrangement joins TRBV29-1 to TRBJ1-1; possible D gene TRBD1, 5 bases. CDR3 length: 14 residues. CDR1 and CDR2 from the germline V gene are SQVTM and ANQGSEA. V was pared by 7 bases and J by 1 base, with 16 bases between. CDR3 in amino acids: CSAKTDTPNTEAFF. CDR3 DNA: TGCAGCGCGAAAACGGACACGCCGAACACTGAAGCTTTCTTT.

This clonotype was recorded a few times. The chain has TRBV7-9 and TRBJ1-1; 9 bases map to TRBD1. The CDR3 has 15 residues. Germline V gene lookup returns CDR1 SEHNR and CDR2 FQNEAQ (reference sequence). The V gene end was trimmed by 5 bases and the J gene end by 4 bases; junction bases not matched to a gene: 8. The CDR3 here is CASSHSGQGITEAFF. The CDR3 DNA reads TGTGCCAGCAGCCATTCGGGACAGGGAATCACTGAAGCTTTCTTT.

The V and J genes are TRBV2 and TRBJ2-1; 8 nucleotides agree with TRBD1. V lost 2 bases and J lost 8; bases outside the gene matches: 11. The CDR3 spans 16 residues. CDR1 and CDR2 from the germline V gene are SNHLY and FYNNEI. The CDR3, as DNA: TGTGCCAGCAGTGAAATGGACAGGGTGGTAGTTGATGAGCAGTTCTTC. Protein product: CASSEMDRVVVDEQFF.

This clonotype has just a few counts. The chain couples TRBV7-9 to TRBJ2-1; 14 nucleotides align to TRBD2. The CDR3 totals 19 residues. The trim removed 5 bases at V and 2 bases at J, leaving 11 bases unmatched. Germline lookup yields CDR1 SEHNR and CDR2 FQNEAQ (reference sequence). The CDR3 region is CASSVPGTSGGQTYNEQFF. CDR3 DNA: TGTGCCAGCAGCGTTCCCGGGACTAGCGGGGGCCAAACCTACAATGAGCAGTTCTTC.

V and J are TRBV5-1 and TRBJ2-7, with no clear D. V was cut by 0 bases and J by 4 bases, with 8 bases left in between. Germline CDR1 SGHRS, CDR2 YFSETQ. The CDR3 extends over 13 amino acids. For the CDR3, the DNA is TGCGCCAGCAGCTTGGGATTAGTGTACGAGCAGTACTTC. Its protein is CASSLGLVYEQYF.

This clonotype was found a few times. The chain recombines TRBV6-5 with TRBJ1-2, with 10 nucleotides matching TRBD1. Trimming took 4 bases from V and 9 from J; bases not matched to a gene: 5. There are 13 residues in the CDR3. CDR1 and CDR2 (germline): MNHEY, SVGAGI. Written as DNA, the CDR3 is TGTGCCAGCAGTTTAAGGACAGGGGGTAGCTACACCTTC. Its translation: CASSLRTGGSYTF.

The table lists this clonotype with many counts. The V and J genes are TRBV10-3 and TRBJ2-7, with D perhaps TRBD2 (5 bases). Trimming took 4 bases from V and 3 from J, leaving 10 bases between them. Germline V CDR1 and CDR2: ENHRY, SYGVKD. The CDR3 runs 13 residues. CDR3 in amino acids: CAISGTPGYEQYF. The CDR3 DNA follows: TGTGCCATCAGTGGGACTCCCGGCTACGAGCAGTACTTC.

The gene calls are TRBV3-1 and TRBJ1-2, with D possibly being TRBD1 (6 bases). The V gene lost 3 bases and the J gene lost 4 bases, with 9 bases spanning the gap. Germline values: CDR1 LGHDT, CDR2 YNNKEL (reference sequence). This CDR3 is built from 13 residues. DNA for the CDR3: TGTGCCAGCAGCCATGGGACAACCTATGGCTACACCTTC. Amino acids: CASSHGTTYGYTF.

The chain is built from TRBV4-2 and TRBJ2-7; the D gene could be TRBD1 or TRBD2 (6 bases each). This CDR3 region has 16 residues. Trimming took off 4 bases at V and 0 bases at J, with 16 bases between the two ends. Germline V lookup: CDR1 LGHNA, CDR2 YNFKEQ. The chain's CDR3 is CASSPSEGGLSYEQYF. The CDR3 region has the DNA TGTGCCAGCAGCCCCTCAGAAGGGGGACTCTCCTACGAGCAGTACTTC.

DNA for the CDR3: TGTGCCAGTAGTATAGCTGTGGGACGGGGAATCCGGACTGAAGCTTTCTTT. This gives the protein CASSIAVGRGIRTEAFF. The chain combines TRBV19 with TRBJ1-1; perhaps TRBD1 as D (5 bases). The CDR3 sequence is 17 residues long. Trimming stripped 1 base from V and 5 bases from J, with 20 bases between. The germline V gene has CDR1 LNHDA and CDR2 SQIVND (reference sequence).

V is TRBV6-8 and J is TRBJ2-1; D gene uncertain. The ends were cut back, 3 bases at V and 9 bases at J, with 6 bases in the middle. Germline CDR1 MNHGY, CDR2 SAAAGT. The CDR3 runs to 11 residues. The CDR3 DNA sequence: TGTGCCAGCAGTTATGGCCCTGAGCAGTTCTTC. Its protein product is CASSYGPEQFF.

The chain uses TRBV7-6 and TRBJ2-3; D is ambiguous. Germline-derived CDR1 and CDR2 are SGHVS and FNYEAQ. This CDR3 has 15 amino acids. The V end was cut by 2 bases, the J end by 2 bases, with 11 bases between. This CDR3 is CASSLRLTDTDTQYF. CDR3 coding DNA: TGTGCCAGCAGCTTACGGCTGACCGACACAGATACGCAGTATTTT.

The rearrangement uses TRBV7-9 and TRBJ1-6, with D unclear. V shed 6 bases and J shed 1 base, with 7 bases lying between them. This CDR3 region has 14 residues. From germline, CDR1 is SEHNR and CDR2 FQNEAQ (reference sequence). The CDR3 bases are TGTGCCAGCAGTTTCGGGTCCTATAATTCACCCCTCCACTTT. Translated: CASSFGSYNSPLHF.

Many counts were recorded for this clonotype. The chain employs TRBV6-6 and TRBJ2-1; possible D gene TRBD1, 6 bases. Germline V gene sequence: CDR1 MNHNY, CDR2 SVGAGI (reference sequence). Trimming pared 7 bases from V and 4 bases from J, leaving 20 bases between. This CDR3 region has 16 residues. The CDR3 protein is CASIEGLVGGYNEQFF. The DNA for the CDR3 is TGTGCCAGCATCGAGGGGCTAGTAGGGGGATACAATGAGCAGTTCTTC.